This T cell receptor beta chain was documented in a study of T cell responses to AZD1222 COVID-19 vaccine. Whole-study findings and limits: Among spike-specific TCRs, nearly half reportedly target unmutated variant regions. Most donors were white British and more were female, and clonal diversity was possibly underestimated. Compared with day 0, the breadth and depth of the Spike-specific TCR repertoire rose significantly after two doses of AZD1222. Baseline serostatus was positive in only a handful of AZD1222 recipients.

Repertoires were generated with immunoSEQ multiplex PCR, while TCRdb's copy carries only in-frame clones and drops some. The profile shows about 94,000 clones, 85% of them singletons. V was shortened by 1 base and J by 0 bases, with 15 bases between the two germline ends. The germline CDR1 and CDR2 sequences are KGHDR and SFDVKD. This CDR3 is built from 18 residues. On this clone: Antigen specificity is unknown.

The J gene is TRBJ1-5, the V gene TRBV24-1, with no clear D. This clonotype was obtained from an adult who received the AZD1222 COVID-19 vaccine. The sequenced sample was peripheral blood, obtained 28 days after the second AZD1222 dose. The CDR3 sequence is CATSDFGECQFSNQPQHF. In nucleotides, the CDR3 is TGTGCCACCAGTGATTTCGGGGAGTGTCAGTTTAGCAATCAGCCCCAGCATTTT.